This TCR beta chain came from a study of blood T cells in healthy people across ages. Across the study: About one barcoded beta molecule per two T cells was the capture yield of template switching. Points from the study as a whole: No one knew whether donors had CMV, which possibly confounded expanded clonotype changes.

As concerns this clonotype: Its specificity is unknown.

With a J-beta primer mix and a sample-barcoded 5' primer, a second PCR ran about 6 to 11 cycles. Every molecule of cDNA carried a tag from a template-switch adaptor with 12 random nucleotides. TCRdb analysed the 5' RACE reads with MiXCR anew, one entry per CDR3 protein. The sample lists 650,000 to 800,000 distinct CDR3 sequences, approximately 44% seen once, with 15% to 25% in the top ten. Germline lookup yields CDR1 MGHDK and CDR2 SYGVNS. There are 14 residues in the CDR3. Trimming took 3 bases from V and 6 from J, leaving 12 bases between them. The chain has TRBV25-1 and TRBJ1-5, with D unresolved. This clonotype was sampled from a man in his fifties or sixties in good health. The material sequenced was blood. The DNA for the CDR3 is TGTGCCAGCAGTGACCCCGGGTCCACTCAGCCCCAGCATTTT. It yields the protein CASSDPGSTQPQHF. The complete variable domain, with remaining parts taken from reference TRBV25-1 and TRBJ1-5, reads EADIYQTPRYLVIGTGKKITLECSQTMGHDKMYWYQQDPGMELHLIHYSYGVNSTEKGDLSSESTVSRIRTEHFPLTLESARPSHTSQYLCASSDPGSTQPQHFGDGTRLSIL.